These 23 T cell receptor beta chains originate from one sample sequenced in a study of T cells in tumors after PD-1 blockade. Using immunoSEQ multiplex PCR, the repertoire was profiled, and TCRdb retains in-frame clones only, with some absent. Of about 24,000 clones in the sample, around four fifths were seen once. The material was PBMCs, obtained after anti-PD-1 treatment. All receptors come from a human donor with basal cell carcinoma.

This clone was recorded a few times. J is TRBJ2-7 and V is TRBV28; the match to TRBD2 covers 9 bases. Germline assignment: CDR1 MDHEN and CDR2 SYDVKM. With V trimmed by 6 bases and J by 3 bases, 6 bases remained unmatched. This CDR3 has 14 residues. CDR3 region: CASRLGRGGYEQYF. The DNA of the CDR3 is TGTGCCAGCAGACTGGGGCGGGGGGGCTACGAGCAGTACTTC. The whole variable domain, remainder taken from reference TRBV28 and TRBJ2-7, is DVKVTQSSRYLVKRTGEKVFLECVQDMDHENMFWYRQDPGLGLRLIYFSYDVKMKEKGDIPEGYSVSREKKERFSLILESASTNQTSMYLCASRLGRGGYEQYFGPGTRLTVT.

J is TRBJ1-1 and V is TRBV19; a possible D gene is TRBD1 (6 bases). Germline V gives CDR1 LNHDA, CDR2 SQIVND (reference sequence). V was clipped by 8 bases and J by 10 bases, with 23 bases between them. CDR3 size: 14 residues. This chain's CDR3 is CASRRLDGQFPAFF. The CDR3 coding sequence is TGTGCCAGTCGAAGACTCGACGGACAGTTCCCAGCTTTCTTT.

The V gene is TRBV7-9, the J gene TRBJ2-3; 9 bases line up with TRBD2. Germline V gene data show CDR1 as SEHNR and CDR2 as FQNEAQ (reference sequence). CDR3 size: 17 residues. With V trimmed by 3 bases and J by 0 bases, 7 bases remained unmatched. The CDR3 sequence: CASSFGSGGSSTDTQYF. In DNA, the CDR3 is TGTGCCAGCAGCTTCGGTAGCGGGGGTTCTAGCACAGATACGCAGTATTTT.

The gene calls are TRBV29-1 and TRBJ2-6, with D unresolved. Germline CDR1 is SQVTM and CDR2 is ANQGSEA. The CDR3 is 14 residues long. Between the trimmed V and J ends, which lost 4 bases and 0 bases, there was a span of 7 bases. The CDR3: CSVAENSGANVLTF. CDR3 sequence (DNA): TGCAGCGTTGCGGAAAACTCTGGGGCCAACGTCCTGACTTTC.

V gene TRBV6-5 combines with J gene TRBJ1-1; D may be TRBD1 (5 bases). This CDR3 spans 14 amino acids. CDR1 and CDR2 from the germline V gene are MNHEY and SVGAGI. Trimming pared 4 bases from V and 12 bases from J, leaving 21 bases between. The DNA for the CDR3 is TGTGCCAGCAGTTCTGGGGCGGGGGTAACGGATACTTTCTTT. Translation gives CASSSGAGVTDTFF.

Comment on this clone: This specimen includes other DNA sequences encoding the same CDR3. The rearrangement links TRBV19 to TRBJ1-4; 7 bases map to TRBD1. Trimming removed 10 bases from V and 0 bases from J; junction bases left unmatched: 8. The CDR3 totals 15 residues. Germline V CDR1 and CDR2: LNHDA, SQIVND (reference sequence). This CDR3 reads CATAGQSSTNEKLFF. In DNA, the CDR3 is TGTGCCACCGCGGGACAGAGCTCAACTAATGAAAAACTGTTTTTT.

The rearrangement uses TRBV4-2 and TRBJ2-5; 9 nucleotides match TRBD2. Trimming at V came to 6 bases and at J to 5 bases, leaving 7 bases not matched to a gene. There are 14 residues in the CDR3. The germline CDR1 and CDR2 sequences are LGHNA and YNFKEQ. This CDR3 reads CASSRSGGRETQYF. The CDR3 region has the DNA TGTGCCAGCAGTCGTAGCGGGGGAAGGGAGACCCAGTACTTC.

The chain is built from TRBV18 and TRBJ2-3, with TRBD2 matching over 12 bases. The CDR3 is 17 residues long. CDR1 and CDR2 (germline): KGHSH, LQKENI. The V and J ends lost 6 bases and 3 bases, in that order; junction bases with no gene match: 10. DNA for the CDR3: TGTGCCAGCTCGAAAGACCGACTAGCGGGGGTTACAGATACGCAGTATTTT. Protein: CASSKDRLAGVTDTQYF.

The chain employs TRBV9 and TRBJ2-3; 7 bases match TRBD2. Germline loops: CDR1 SGDLS, CDR2 YYNGEE. The CDR3 is 15 residues long. J gave up 4 bases and V 7 bases, and 12 bases lay outside the gene matches. The CDR3 sequence: CASGDKRGRADTQYF. DNA of the CDR3: TGTGCCAGCGGGGATAAGCGGGGTAGGGCAGATACGCAGTATTTT.

The CDR3: CASSSSLTVGYTF. The CDR3 DNA sequence: TGTGCCAGCAGCTCTAGCCTTACGGTCGGCTACACCTTC. The chain joins TRBV9 to TRBJ1-2; D unclear. V was shortened by 4 bases and J by 8 bases, with 15 bases between the two germline ends. CDR1 is SGDLS and CDR2 is YYNGEE in the germline V gene. This CDR3 spans 13 amino acids.

CDR3 sequence (DNA): TGCAGCCACAGTCCCGGCACAGATACGCAGTATTTT. Encoded protein: CSHSPGTDTQYF. The V gene is TRBV29-1, the J gene TRBJ2-3; unclear D gene. This CDR3 has 12 amino acids. Between the trimmed V and J ends, which lost 8 bases and 1 base, there was a span of 10 bases. Germline V gene data show CDR1 as SQVTM and CDR2 as ANQGSEA.

The V and J genes are TRBV5-6 and TRBJ2-7; D unclear. This CDR3 comprises 12 residues. Germline CDR1 and CDR2: SGHDT and YYEEEE. Trimming shortened V by 0 bases and J by 1 base, and 2 bases separated the two germline ends. CDR3 region: CASSLESYEQYF. The CDR3 DNA reads as TGTGCCAGCAGCTTGGAATCCTACGAGCAGTACTTC.

The chain has TRBV7-8 and TRBJ1-2; TRBD1 aligns across 8 bases. V lost 3 bases, J lost 3 bases, and 3 bases stayed unmatched. The germline gives CDR1 SGHVS, CDR2 FQNEAQ. The CDR3 length is 14 residues. CDR3 amino acids: CASSLNRGYYGYTF. In DNA form, the CDR3 reads TGTGCCAGCAGCTTGAACAGGGGGTACTATGGCTACACCTTC.

This clone occurred a few times. V and J are TRBV5-1 and TRBJ1-4, with 10 bases identical to TRBD1. CDR3 length: 17 residues. Looked up from germline, CDR1 is SGHRS and CDR2 is YFSETQ. V trimming: 6 bases; J trimming: 7 bases; junction bases outside the gene matches: 15. The DNA for the CDR3 is TGCGCCAGCACCCCCTTCGGGACAGGGGCCCCTAGTGAAAAACTGTTTTTT. As protein: CASTPFGTGAPSEKLFF.

This clone has a single count. The V gene is TRBV5-1, the J gene TRBJ2-1; weak D call: TRBD2 (5 bases). V lost 7 bases, J lost 0 bases, and 11 bases lay in between. The CDR3 extends over 14 amino acids. Germline V gives CDR1 SGHRS, CDR2 YFSETQ. The CDR3 reads CASRTRSSYNEQFF. CDR3 nucleotides: TGCGCCAGCCGCACTAGGAGCTCCTACAATGAGCAGTTCTTC.

The gene calls are TRBV12-3 or TRBV12-4 and TRBJ1-2, with D tentatively TRBD1 (5 bases). This CDR3 region has 12 residues. Trimming cost V 7 bases and J 5 bases, with 11 bases left between them. The CDR3 loop reads CASTSDSYGYTF. In DNA, the CDR3 is TGTGCCAGCACCAGCGACAGTTATGGCTACACCTTC.

The chain carries TRBV5-1 and TRBJ2-7; the match to TRBD1 covers 9 bases. The CDR3 loop spans 14 amino acids. J gave up 7 bases and V 1 base, and 6 bases lay outside the gene matches. The germline V gene encodes CDR1 SGHRS and CDR2 YFSETQ. For the CDR3, the DNA is TGCGCCAGCAGCTTGACCGGGACAGGGAGGGAGCAGTACTTC. This encodes CASSLTGTGREQYF.

The gene calls are TRBV7-9 and TRBJ1-2; maybe TRBD1 (6 bases). CDR1 and CDR2 (germline): SEHNR, FQNEAQ (reference sequence). This CDR3 has 13 residues. The germline V and J ends were trimmed by 2 bases and 6 bases, with 10 bases remaining between them. In nucleotides, the CDR3 is TGTGCCAGCAGCTTAAACCAGGGGAATGGCTACACCTTC. As protein: CASSLNQGNGYTF.

The chain uses TRBV3-1 (or the pseudogene TRBV3-2) and TRBJ2-3; TRBD2 matches at 12 bases. J lost 4 bases, V lost 1 base, and 15 bases had no gene match. This CDR3 has 20 residues. Germline assignment: CDR1 LGHDT and CDR2 YNNKEL (reference sequence). CDR3 nucleotides: TGTGCCAGCAGCCAAGTTTATGCGTCTCCTAGCGGGGGGGCGCCAGATACGCAGTATTTT. Translating gives CASSQVYASPSGGAPDTQYF.

The chain recombines TRBV7-9 with TRBJ2-1; a weak D match, TRBD2 (5 bases). Germline V gives CDR1 SEHNR, CDR2 FQNEAQ (reference sequence). Trimming pared 5 bases from V and 6 bases from J, leaving 14 bases between. This CDR3 has 14 amino acids. The CDR3 DNA sequence: TGTGCCAGCAGCCCCCGGACTTCTCTCAATGAGCAGTTCTTC. It encodes CASSPRTSLNEQFF.

The V call is TRBV6-6, the J call TRBJ2-3, with D perhaps TRBD2 (7 bases). The CDR3 extends over 14 amino acids. Germline V gene lookup returns CDR1 MNHNY and CDR2 SVGAGI (reference sequence). Trimming cost V 7 bases and J 5 bases, with 16 bases left between them. The CDR3: CASIPPGGGDTQYF. CDR3 sequence (DNA): TGTGCCAGCATTCCCCCGGGGGGCGGAGATACGCAGTATTTT.

The V call is TRBV2, the J call TRBJ2-7, with TRBD2 as a possible D gene (6 bases). CDR3 length: 16 amino acids. Trimming left V 1 base short and J 1 base short, with 14 bases between. CDR1 and CDR2 (germline): SNHLY, FYNNEI. The CDR3 here is CASSEGLGRGSYEQYF. The CDR3 DNA sequence: TGTGCCAGCAGTGAAGGGTTAGGACGGGGGTCCTACGAGCAGTACTTC.

The chain couples TRBV9 to TRBJ1-2, with 8 bases lining up with TRBD1. Germline V gives CDR1 SGDLS, CDR2 YYNGEE. The J segment lost 3 bases and the V segment lost 8 bases, leaving 6 bases of the junction unmatched. The CDR3 covers 13 residues. In DNA form, the CDR3 reads TGTGCCAGTTCACAGGGGGTGGACTATGGCTACACCTTC. It encodes CASSQGVDYGYTF.